This entry lists 6 T cell receptor beta chains sequenced from one sample in a study of PD-1 blockade in classical Hodgkin lymphoma. The time point denotes: cycle 4 day 1 (C4D1), after more than 5 weeks of nivolumab. All the patients suffered relapse after autologous stem cell transplantation, and brentuximab vedotin exposure differed. The assay was immunoSEQ multiplex PCR, and TCRdb's table has in-frame clones only and misses some. Of about 27,000 clones in the sample, around three quarters were seen once. The sample here was peripheral blood mononuclear cells (PBMCs), taken before the fourth cycle of nivolumab. The receptors derive from a human donor with classical Hodgkin lymphoma.

In this sample, this clone is medium-sized. This chain connects TRBV15 to TRBJ1-4; D perhaps matches TRBD1 (5 bases). CDR3 length: 16 amino acids. The V end lost 3 bases, the J end lost 0 bases, and 11 bases lay between the germline ends. Germline lookup yields CDR1 LNHNV and CDR2 YYDKDF (reference sequence). The CDR3 loop reads CATSRRGKTTNEKLFF. The CDR3 DNA follows: TGTGCCACCAGCAGGCGGGGCAAAACAACTAATGAAAAACTGTTTTTT.

This clone appeared a single time. This chain uses TRBV15 with TRBJ2-5; the D is unclear. The CDR3 totals 14 residues. CDR1 and CDR2 from the germline V gene are LNHNV and YYDKDF (reference sequence). V lost 1 base and J lost 5, with 11 bases in between. CDR3 in amino acids: CATSRARPGETQYF. The CDR3 DNA reads as TGTGCCACCAGCAGAGCGAGACCCGGGGAGACCCAGTACTTC.

To note about this clone: Germline is not matched at one junction end, which may reflect a read error. The V call is TRBV5-1, the J call TRBJ2-1; 9 nucleotides line up with TRBD1. This CDR3 has 15 residues. CDR1 and CDR2 (germline): SGHRS, YFSETQ. The chain's CDR3 is CASRLAQGAQGEQFF. DNA of the CDR3: TGCGCCAGCAGATTGGCACAGGGGGCGCAGGGTGAGCAGTTCTTC.

As regards this clone: The same CDR3 can be traced to other DNA sequences in this sample. The chain joins TRBV6-6 to TRBJ1-1, with a possible D match to TRBD1 (5 bases). The CDR3 sequence is 13 residues long. Germline V gene data show CDR1 as MNHNY and CDR2 as SVGAGI (reference sequence). V lost 5 bases to trimming and J lost 1 base, with 8 bases between them. The CDR3 loop is CASSLTENTEAFF. CDR3 DNA sequence: TGTGCCAGCAGTCTGACAGAGAACACTGAAGCTTTCTTT.

The rearrangement joins TRBV20-1 to TRBJ1-1, with unresolved D. This CDR3 has 11 amino acids. From germline, CDR1 is DFQATT and CDR2 SNEGSKA (reference sequence). Trimming removed 0 bases at V and 4 bases at J, with 3 bases between. DNA of the CDR3: TGCAGTGCTAGAGAGATCACTGAAGCTTTCTTT. Residues: CSAREITEAFF.

The chain uses TRBV5-1 and TRBJ2-1, with D possibly TRBD2 on 5 matching bases. Germline assignment: CDR1 SGHRS and CDR2 YFSETQ. The CDR3 spans 14 residues. Trimming shortened V by 6 bases and J by 6 bases, and 16 bases separated the two germline ends. CDR3 in amino acids: CASNAGNEFNEQFF. For the CDR3, the DNA is TGCGCCAGCAACGCCGGGAATGAATTCAATGAGCAGTTCTTC.